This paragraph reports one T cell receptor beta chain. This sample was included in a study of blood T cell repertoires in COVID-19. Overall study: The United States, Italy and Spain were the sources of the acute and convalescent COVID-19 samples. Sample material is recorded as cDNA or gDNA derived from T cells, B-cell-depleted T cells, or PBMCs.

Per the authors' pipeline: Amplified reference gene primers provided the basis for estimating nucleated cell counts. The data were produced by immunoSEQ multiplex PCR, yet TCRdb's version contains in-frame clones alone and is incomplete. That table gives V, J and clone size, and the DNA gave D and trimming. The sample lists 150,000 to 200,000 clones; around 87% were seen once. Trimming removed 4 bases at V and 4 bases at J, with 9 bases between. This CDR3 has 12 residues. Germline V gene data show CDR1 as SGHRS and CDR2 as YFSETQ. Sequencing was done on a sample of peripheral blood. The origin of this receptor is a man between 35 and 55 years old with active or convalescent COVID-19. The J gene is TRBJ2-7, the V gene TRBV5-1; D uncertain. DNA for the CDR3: TGCGCCAGCAGCGGGCATACATACGAGCAGTACTTC. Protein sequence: CASSGHTYEQYF.